This record looks at one TCR beta chain sequence and its context. Its antigen is not identified. Germline V CDR1 and CDR2: SQVTM, ANQGSEA. The CDR3 totals 13 residues. This sample was included in a study of spatial heterogeneity in lung cancer. In the study overall: For the average unique TCR and UMI combination, more than nine occurrences appeared in raw reads.

Time point here: sample taken at primary tumor resection. Without sorting, whole RNA was sequenced from tumor, nontumor lung or frozen PBMC. Each CDR3 protein is one row after TCRdb ran MiXCR on the 5' RACE reads. The sample comprises about 20,000 distinct CDR3 sequences, approximately 16% of which are singletons, and roughly 30% rests with the top ten. Overall study findings and caveats: Counts of expanded alpha and beta TCRs within tumors tracked the tumor nonsynonymous mutation count.

Sequencing was performed on lung tumor tissue, taken at surgery. This TCR was sampled from a female donor with early-stage non-small cell lung cancer. The chain carries TRBV29-1 and TRBJ2-1, with 8 bases that match TRBD2. The CDR3 loop is CSESLADYNEQFF. CDR3 in DNA: TGCAGTGAATCACTAGCGGATTACAATGAGCAGTTCTTC.